Included here is one T cell receptor beta chain sequence, with context. No antigen is known for it. The CDR3 consists of 13 residues. Losses at the gene ends were 7 bases for V and 5 bases for J; bases not matched to a gene: 7. In germline, CDR1 is SNHLY, CDR2 FYNNEI. This sample was taken from a study of cytomegalovirus exposure and HLA in healthy donors. Findings and caveats of the study: A later analysis associated under 20,000 TCR beta sequences with HLA alleles at a 0.05 false discovery rate.

A multiplex PCR was run with 60 Vbeta primers and 13 Jbeta primers. Per the study methods: In a later analysis, 70 million to 80 million unique TCR beta chains included roughly 11 million shared by two or more donors. Clones were read by immunoSEQ multiplex PCR, and TCRdb kept only the in-frame ones, dropping some. V, J and clone size are those of that table, while D and trimming were read from the DNA. This table has about 250,000 clones, approximately 80% appearing once. The receptor comes from a girl aged 2-15 years in good health and CMV-seronegative. This chain connects TRBV2 to TRBJ2-7; 8 bases map to TRBD1. Sequencing was done on a sample of PBMCs. CDR3 coding DNA: TGTGCCAGCAACGGACAGGGCGTCCACGAGCAGTACTTC. Residues: CASNGQGVHEQYF.